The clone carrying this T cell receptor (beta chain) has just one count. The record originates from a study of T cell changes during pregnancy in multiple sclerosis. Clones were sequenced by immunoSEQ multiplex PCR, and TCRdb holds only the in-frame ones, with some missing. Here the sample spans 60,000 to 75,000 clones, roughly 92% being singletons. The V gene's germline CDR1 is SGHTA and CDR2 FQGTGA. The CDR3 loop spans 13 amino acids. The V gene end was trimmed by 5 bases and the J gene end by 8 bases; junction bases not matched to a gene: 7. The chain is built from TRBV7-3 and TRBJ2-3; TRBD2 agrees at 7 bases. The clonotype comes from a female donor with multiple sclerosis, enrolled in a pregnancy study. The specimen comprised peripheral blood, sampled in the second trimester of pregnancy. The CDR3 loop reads CASSTSWGGTQYF. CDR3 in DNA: TGTGCCAGCAGCACATCTTGGGGGGGTACGCAGTATTTT.